Below, 30 T cell receptor beta chains from the same sample are listed, as sequenced in a study of blood T cell repertoires in COVID-19. Repertoires were generated with immunoSEQ multiplex PCR, while TCRdb's copy carries only in-frame clones and drops some. The sample consists of about 180,000 clones, more than 85% of them appearing once. Sample: peripheral blood. The origin of the receptors is a woman aged 25 to 39 with active or convalescent COVID-19.

In its sample, this clone was seen once. This rearrangement joins TRBV13 to TRBJ1-2; 9 bases are shared with TRBD1. With V trimmed by 5 bases and J by 7 bases, 5 bases remained unmatched. Germline V gene sequence: CDR1 PRHDT, CDR2 FYEKMQ (reference sequence). This CDR3 has 13 amino acids. CDR3 bases: TGTGCCAGCAGCGAGGGACAGGGTAGTGGCTACACCTTC. Translating gives CASSEGQGSGYTF.

The J gene is TRBJ2-1, the V gene TRBV28; 11 bases fit TRBD2. The CDR3 is 14 amino acids. The J segment lost 9 bases and the V segment lost 10 bases, leaving 11 bases of the junction unmatched. CDR1 and CDR2 (germline): MDHEN, SYDVKM. The CDR3 protein is CATLLNLAGGEQFF. The DNA for the CDR3 is TGTGCCACCCTTTTAAACCTAGCGGGAGGTGAGCAGTTCTTC.

The J gene is TRBJ2-5, the V gene TRBV5-1, with D perhaps TRBD1 (6 bases). Trimming removed 4 bases at V and 1 base at J, with 8 bases between. Germline V gene data show CDR1 as SGHRS and CDR2 as YFSETQ. This CDR3 region has 13 residues. CDR3 amino acids: CASSLGAQETQYF. The CDR3 DNA sequence: TGCGCCAGCAGCCTGGGGGCCCAAGAGACCCAGTACTTC.

This chain joins TRBV5-4 and TRBJ1-1; D ambiguous. The CDR3 covers 16 residues. Germline V gene sequence: CDR1 SGHNT, CDR2 YYREEE (reference sequence). V was shortened by 4 bases and J by 2 bases, with 18 bases between the two germline ends. The CDR3 protein is CASSPGGGFGNTEAFF. CDR3 bases: TGTGCCAGCAGCCCCGGCGGAGGGTTTGGAAACACTGAAGCTTTCTTT.

This rearrangement joins TRBV5-1 to TRBJ2-3; 13 positions match TRBD2. Germline assignment: CDR1 SGHRS and CDR2 YFSETQ. Germline trimming cut 2 bases from V and 1 base from J; bases unmatched to any gene: 1. This CDR3 comprises 16 residues. The CDR3 DNA is TGCGCCAGCAGCTTTGGACTAGCGGGGGGCACAGATACGCAGTATTTT. Translating gives CASSFGLAGGTDTQYF.

This clone has a handful of counts. CDR3 residues: CASSDGTSSYEQYF. CDR3 bases: TGTGCCAGCTCAGACGGGACTAGCTCCTACGAGCAGTACTTC. The V and J genes are TRBV18 and TRBJ2-7; 8 bases map to TRBD2. The CDR3 spans 14 residues. V lost 5 bases, J lost 0 bases, and 3 bases stayed unmatched. The germline V gene has CDR1 KGHSH and CDR2 LQKENI.

This chain joins TRBV6-2 or TRBV6-3 and TRBJ1-5; weak D call: TRBD1 (5 bases). Trimming took off 0 bases at V and 0 bases at J, with 15 bases between the two ends. Germline V gene data show CDR1 as MNHEY and CDR2 as SVGEGT. There are 18 residues in the CDR3. The CDR3 nucleotides read TGTGCCAGCAGTTACTCTATGCAGGGAGGCTATAGCAATCAGCCCCAGCATTTT. This sequence encodes CASSYSMQGGYSNQPQHF.

V is TRBV7-9 and J is TRBJ2-4, with 12 bases aligning to TRBD1. V shed 2 bases, J shed 13 bases, and the junction held 6 bases outside the gene matches. This CDR3 is built from 14 residues. Germline CDR1 and CDR2: SEHNR and FQNEAQ (reference sequence). The chain's CDR3 is CASSLPGQGASQYF. The CDR3 DNA sequence: TGTGCCAGCAGCTTACCGGGACAGGGGGCTTCCCAGTACTTC.

The rearrangement joins TRBV5-1 to TRBJ2-1, with TRBD2 identical over 10 bases. The junction had 5 bases not matched to a gene; V was cut back by 0 bases and J by 14 bases. Germline assignment: CDR1 SGHRS and CDR2 YFSETQ. This CDR3 region has 13 residues. CDR3 amino acids: CASSLGLAGPKFF. The CDR3 bases are TGCGCCAGCAGCTTGGGACTAGCGGGTCCTAAGTTCTTC.

The chain couples TRBV18 to TRBJ1-1, with D uncertain. The germline V and J ends were trimmed by 1 base and 6 bases, with 9 bases remaining between them. Germline CDR1 and CDR2: KGHSH and LQKENI. This CDR3 comprises 13 residues. The CDR3 nucleotides read TGTGCCAGCTCACCACTGAGGGCCGCTGAAGCTTTCTTT. Residues: CASSPLRAAEAFF.

The chain couples TRBV28 to TRBJ1-1, with D maybe TRBD1 (5 bases). The CDR3 has 17 residues. The germline V and J ends were trimmed by 6 bases and 3 bases, with 23 bases remaining between them. Germline CDR1 is MDHEN and CDR2 is SYDVKM. CDR3 residues: CASRTLRGLWSDTEAFF. Here the CDR3 DNA reads TGTGCCAGCAGAACCTTAAGGGGTTTATGGTCGGACACTGAAGCTTTCTTT.

This rearrangement joins TRBV19 to TRBJ1-2, with D possibly matching TRBD1 (6 bases). CDR1 LNHDA and CDR2 SQIVND come from the germline V gene (reference sequence). There are 14 residues in the CDR3. V lost 4 bases to trimming and J lost 5 bases, with 14 bases between them. The CDR3 nucleotides read TGTGCCAGTAGTACATTAGGCAGGGGATATGGCTACACCTTC. Residues: CASSTLGRGYGYTF.

This clone was seen only once. V usage is TRBV5-6 and J usage is TRBJ2-1; TRBD2 aligns across 10 bases. After removal of 2 bases from V and 8 bases from J, the junction contained 7 bases not matched to a gene. Germline loops: CDR1 SGHDT, CDR2 YYEEEE. The CDR3 consists of 15 residues. CDR3 nucleotide sequence: TGTGCCAGCAGCTTAAAGCGGGGGGGCCGCGATGAGCAGTTCTTC. It encodes CASSLKRGGRDEQFF.

The chain links TRBV5-6 to TRBJ2-1; 9 nucleotides line up with TRBD2. The germline V gene encodes CDR1 SGHDT and CDR2 YYEEEE. The CDR3 is 15 amino acids. V was clipped by 0 bases and J by 9 bases; unmatched bases: 7. For the CDR3, the DNA is TGTGCCAGCAGCTTGGTAGTAGCGGGAGTTGGTGAGCAGTTCTTC. It specifies CASSLVVAGVGEQFF.

The rearrangement links TRBV28 to TRBJ2-3; tentatively, D is TRBD2 (6 bases). Germline V gene sequence: CDR1 MDHEN, CDR2 SYDVKM. Trimming shortened V by 7 bases and J by 3 bases, and 14 bases separated the two germline ends. This CDR3 is 14 amino acids long. As DNA, the CDR3 is TGTGCCAGCACTAGGCGGAGGGGAACAGATACGCAGTATTTT. It specifies CASTRRRGTDTQYF.

The V call is TRBV25-1, the J call TRBJ1-1; 7 bases align to TRBD1. V gave up 7 bases and J gave up 4 bases; unmatched junction bases: 12. The CDR3 covers 15 residues. CDR1 is MGHDK, CDR2 SYGVNS, per germline. The CDR3 protein is CASTPDRAGSTEAFF. The CDR3 coding sequence is TGTGCCAGCACCCCCGACAGGGCGGGGAGCACTGAAGCTTTCTTT.

V gene TRBV5-1 combines with J gene TRBJ2-2; 9 bases match TRBD2. The CDR3 has 15 residues. With 4 bases clipped from V and 1 base from J, the junction kept 2 bases outside the gene matches. Germline V lookup: CDR1 SGHRS, CDR2 YFSETQ. CDR3 sequence (DNA): TGCGCCAGCAGCCTGACTAGCGGGAACACCGGGGAGCTGTTTTTT. It is translated as CASSLTSGNTGELFF.

J is TRBJ2-5 and V is TRBV10-3; possible D gene TRBD2, 7 bases. CDR1 and CDR2 (germline): ENHRY, SYGVKD. The V end was cut by 3 bases, the J end by 5 bases, with 16 bases between. The CDR3 runs to 15 residues. The CDR3 DNA sequence: TGTGCCATCAGTGATGTAGGGGGAGGGGTCGAGACCCAGTACTTC. This sequence encodes CAISDVGGGVETQYF.

The chain links TRBV27 to TRBJ2-7; 8 nucleotides agree with TRBD1. V was clipped by 2 bases and J by 5 bases; unmatched bases: 5. CDR3 length equals 14 residues. CDR1 and CDR2 (germline): MNHEY, SMNVEV (reference sequence). Here the CDR3 DNA reads TGTGCCAGCAGTTTAACAGGGGGGTCGGACGAGCAGTACTTC. Translation: CASSLTGGSDEQYF.

The gene calls are TRBV19 and TRBJ1-2, with 7 nucleotides matching TRBD1. Germline loops: CDR1 LNHDA, CDR2 SQIVND (reference sequence). The junction had 1 base not matched to a gene; V was cut back by 5 bases and J by 4 bases. The CDR3 runs 12 residues. For the CDR3, the DNA is TGTGCCAGTAGTCGACAGGGCTATGGCTACACCTTC. It translates to CASSRQGYGYTF.

The chain joins TRBV19 to TRBJ1-2; D unclear. The germline V gene has CDR1 LNHDA and CDR2 SQIVND (reference sequence). The CDR3 length is 16 residues. Trimming cost V 1 base and J 2 bases, with 14 bases left between them. CDR3 loop: CASSIVGQTRNYGYTF. CDR3 in DNA: TGTGCCAGTAGTATAGTTGGCCAGACAAGGAACTATGGCTACACCTTC. The variable domain in full, with the rest retrieved from reference TRBV19 and TRBJ1-2, is DGGITQSPKYLFRKEGQNVTLSCEQNLNHDAMYWYRQDPGQGLRLIYYSQIVNDFQKGDIAEGYSVSREKKESFPLTVTSAQKNPTAFYLCASSIVGQTRNYGYTFGSGTRLTVV.

The V gene is TRBV11-2, the J gene TRBJ1-2, with D perhaps matching TRBD1 (5 bases). The CDR3 covers 15 residues. The V gene's germline CDR1 is SGHAT and CDR2 FQNNGV. Trimming stripped 5 bases from V and 6 bases from J, with 19 bases between. The DNA for the CDR3 is TGTGCCAGCAGCCCAAGTCGGGCAGGGCTCCATGGCTACACCTTC. It yields the protein CASSPSRAGLHGYTF. Full variable domain (outside the CDR3, taken from reference TRBV11-2 and TRBJ1-2): EAGVAQSPRYKIIEKRQSVAFWCNPISGHATLYWYQQILGQGPKLLIQFQNNGVVDDSQLPKDRFSAERLKGVDSTLKIQPAKLEDSAVYLCASSPSRAGLHGYTFGSGTRLTVV.

This clone occurred many times. The chain joins TRBV5-1 to TRBJ1-2; 7 bases map to TRBD1. V was pared by 0 bases and J by 2 bases, with 10 bases of the junction left unmatched. The germline V gene has CDR1 SGHRS and CDR2 YFSETQ. This CDR3 contains 17 residues. CDR3: CASSLDGGGSPNYGYTF. CDR3 DNA sequence: TGCGCCAGCAGCTTGGATGGAGGGGGCTCGCCCAACTATGGCTACACCTTC.

The chain is built from TRBV6-6 and TRBJ2-1, with 12 nucleotides matching TRBD2. The CDR3 totals 16 residues. J gave up 5 bases and V 2 bases, and 4 bases lay outside the gene matches. Germline V gene data show CDR1 as MNHNY and CDR2 as SVGAGI (reference sequence). The CDR3 sequence: CASSYPGLAGHNEQFF. The CDR3, as DNA: TGTGCCAGCAGTTACCCTGGACTAGCGGGGCACAATGAGCAGTTCTTC.

This clone was picked up one time. The rearrangement links TRBV6-1 to TRBJ1-2; D is ambiguous. CDR3 length: 15 amino acids. The V and J ends lost 0 bases and 3 bases respectively, with 11 bases between them. Germline assignment: CDR1 MNHNS and CDR2 SASEGT. The CDR3 DNA reads TGTGCCAGCAGTGAAGCTGCGGGCTCCTACTATGGCTACACCTTC. As protein: CASSEAAGSYYGYTF.

The chain recombines TRBV18 with TRBJ1-6, with D tentatively TRBD1 (6 bases). Germline V gene lookup returns CDR1 KGHSH and CDR2 LQKENI. The V end was cut by 4 bases, the J end by 4 bases, with 11 bases between. The CDR3 runs 15 residues. CDR3 amino acids: CASSQDSSYNSPLHF. The CDR3 coding sequence is TGTGCCAGCTCACAGGACAGCTCGTATAATTCACCCCTCCACTTT.

The table lists this clone with a few counts. The CDR3 spells CASSLEATSSYEQYF. The DNA for the CDR3 is TGTGCCAGCAGCTTAGAAGCTACGAGCTCCTACGAGCAGTACTTC. The chain recombines TRBV7-2 with TRBJ2-7; D unresolved. Per germline, CDR1 SGHTA and CDR2 FQGNSA. The germline V and J ends were trimmed by 1 base and 0 bases, with 10 bases remaining between them. The CDR3 loop spans 15 amino acids.

This clone was observed a single time. CDR3 nucleotide sequence: TGTGCCAGCAGTGCATACAGGGGGCAGAACGGTCAGCCCCAGCATTTT. Translation: CASSAYRGQNGQPQHF. This chain connects TRBV6-1 to TRBJ1-5, with 9 bases lining up with TRBD1. V was pared by 4 bases and J by 6 bases, with 10 bases of the junction left unmatched. Per the germline V gene, CDR1 is MNHNS and CDR2 is SASEGT. CDR3 size: 16 residues.

The genes are TRBV2 and TRBJ1-4, with TRBD1 identical over 12 bases. The length of the CDR3 is 16 residues. V was pared by 8 bases and J by 8 bases, with 12 bases of the junction left unmatched. Germline CDR1 and CDR2: SNHLY and FYNNEI. CDR3 coding DNA: TGTGCCAGCGGGGACAGGGGGCGCGTTGATAAAGAAAAACTGTTTTTT. This sequence encodes CASGDRGRVDKEKLFF.

V usage is TRBV13 and J usage is TRBJ1-2, with 7 bases aligning to TRBD1. The CDR3 is made up of 15 amino acids. CDR1 PRHDT and CDR2 FYEKMQ come from the germline V gene (reference sequence). V gave up 1 base and J gave up 6 bases; unmatched junction bases: 8. The CDR3 DNA follows: TGTGCCAGCAGCTTAGCTCCTCGACAGGGCCATGGCTACACCTTC. Translated: CASSLAPRQGHGYTF.